This entry lists 27 T cell receptor beta chains sequenced from one sample in a study of T cell changes during pregnancy in multiple sclerosis. Sequencing was performed with immunoSEQ multiplex PCR; in TCRdb, only in-frame clones are kept and a portion is missing. The sample contains under 110,000 clones, about nine tenths of which appear only once. The specimen comprised peripheral blood, sampled in the second trimester of pregnancy. The receptor source for this set is a female donor with multiple sclerosis, enrolled in a pregnancy study.

The V and J genes are TRBV6-5 and TRBJ1-5, with 9 bases identical to TRBD1. The junction had 2 bases not matched to a gene; V was cut back by 5 bases and J by 6 bases. This CDR3 is built from 13 residues. Germline V gives CDR1 MNHEY, CDR2 SVGAGI. CDR3 sequence: CASSRQGGQPQHF. DNA of the CDR3: TGTGCCAGCAGTCGACAGGGGGGTCAGCCCCAGCATTTT.

The DNA for the CDR3 is TGCGCCAGCAGCCAAGACAGTGAAACTGAAGCTTTCTTT. This translates into CASSQDSETEAFF. This chain uses TRBV4-3 with TRBJ1-1; D is undetermined. Trimming left V 0 bases short and J 5 bases short, with 7 bases between. This CDR3 has 13 amino acids. Germline V gene sequence: CDR1 LGHNA, CDR2 YSLEER.

The DNA of the CDR3 is TGTGCCAGCATTGAGCCGGGCAGGGGCTCCGGGGAGCTGTTTTTT. Its translation: CASIEPGRGSGELFF. This chain links TRBV21-1 with TRBJ2-2; TRBD1 was called by the table and not checked on the DNA. TRBV21-1 is a pseudogene locus. The CDR3 extends over 15 amino acids.

The chain recombines TRBV2 with TRBJ2-3; TRBD2 might be the D (5 bases). CDR1 SNHLY and CDR2 FYNNEI come from the germline V gene. There are 14 residues in the CDR3. Trimming stripped 4 bases from V and 3 bases from J, with 11 bases between. CDR3 sequence: CASSVEGATDTQYF. The CDR3 region has the DNA TGTGCCAGCAGTGTAGAGGGAGCGACAGATACGCAGTATTTT.

The chain uses TRBV2 and TRBJ1-5; possibly TRBD1 for D (6 bases). The CDR3 sequence is 15 residues long. The V end lost 3 bases, the J end lost 0 bases, and 9 bases lay between the germline ends. Germline CDR1 and CDR2: SNHLY and FYNNEI. The CDR3 loop is CASSDRGYSNQPQHF. DNA for the CDR3: TGTGCCAGCAGTGACAGGGGTTATAGCAATCAGCCCCAGCATTTT.

This chain connects TRBV29-1 to TRBJ1-1; D gene ambiguous. Germline lookup yields CDR1 SQVTM and CDR2 ANQGSEA. The CDR3 is 12 amino acids. Trimming removed 5 bases from V and 2 bases from J, with 9 bases in between. In DNA form, the CDR3 reads TGCAGCGTTTTCTTCGTCAACACTGAAGCTTTCTTT. Its translation is CSVFFVNTEAFF.

The chain combines TRBV27 with TRBJ2-7, with 7 bases lining up with TRBD1. Trimming at V came to 4 bases and at J to 3 bases, leaving 6 bases not matched to a gene. CDR1 and CDR2 (germline): MNHEY, SMNVEV (reference sequence). The CDR3 spans 14 residues. The CDR3 protein is CASSSRQGVYEQYF. The CDR3 nucleotides read TGTGCCAGCAGTTCCCGGCAGGGGGTCTACGAGCAGTACTTC.

This chain uses TRBV6-1 with TRBJ2-5, with 9 bases lining up with TRBD2. The germline V gene has CDR1 MNHNS and CDR2 SASEGT. The J segment lost 5 bases and the V segment lost 7 bases, leaving 8 bases of the junction unmatched. The CDR3 is made up of 14 amino acids. Here the CDR3 DNA reads TGTGCCAGCACAGAAGCGGGAGGCGCGGAGACCCAGTACTTC. This encodes CASTEAGGAETQYF.

V usage is TRBV30 and J usage is TRBJ2-3; 7 bases are a match to TRBD2. The CDR3 is made up of 17 amino acids. Trimming cost V 0 bases and J 2 bases; bases outside gene matches: 11. The germline V gene has CDR1 GTSNPN and CDR2 SVGIG (reference sequence). In nucleotides, the CDR3 is TGTGCCTGGAGTGTACCCAGAGGGAGCGGGGCCACAGATACGCAGTATTTT. Protein: CAWSVPRGSGATDTQYF.

This clone has just a few counts. The rearrangement joins TRBV6-5 to TRBJ2-7; D may be TRBD2 (6 bases). The CDR3 is 14 residues long. Between the trimmed V and J ends, which lost 0 bases and 6 bases, there was a span of 12 bases. Germline V CDR1 and CDR2: MNHEY, SVGAGI. The CDR3 region is CASSYSLAGTEQYF. The DNA of the CDR3 is TGTGCCAGCAGTTACTCGTTGGCGGGAACCGAGCAGTACTTC.

CDR3 DNA sequence: TGTGCCAGCAGTTCTGCTAGCGGGTTAGCCAAAAACATTCAGTACTTC. Translating gives CASSSASGLAKNIQYF. V gene TRBV28 combines with J gene TRBJ2-4, with 8 bases aligning to TRBD2. Germline V gene lookup returns CDR1 MDHEN and CDR2 SYDVKM. Germline trimming cut 4 bases from V and 0 bases from J; bases unmatched to any gene: 5. CDR3 length: 16 residues.

In regard to this clone: This sample includes further DNA sequences coding for the same CDR3. This chain uses TRBV7-9 with TRBJ2-7; possible D gene TRBD1, 5 bases. The CDR3 covers 12 residues. Trimming pared 5 bases from V and 3 bases from J, leaving 8 bases between. CDR1 SEHNR and CDR2 FQNEAQ come from the germline V gene (reference sequence). The CDR3 here is CASSPGLYEQYF. In nucleotides, the CDR3 is TGTGCCAGCAGCCCAGGGCTCTACGAGCAGTACTTC.

V and J are TRBV7-2 and TRBJ2-2, with TRBD2 matching over 7 bases. CDR3 size: 15 residues. J was trimmed by 4 bases and V by 5 bases; bases with no gene match: 7. CDR1 and CDR2 (germline): SGHTA, FQGNSA. The CDR3 nucleotides are TGTGCCAGCAGCGGGAGGGGCCGACTCACCGGGGAGCTGTTTTTT. Residues: CASSGRGRLTGELFF.

The rearrangement joins TRBV7-6 to TRBJ2-7; tentatively, D is TRBD1 (6 bases). This CDR3 contains 17 residues. With 2 bases removed from V and 5 bases from J, the gap between germline ends came to 22 bases. Germline V gene sequence: CDR1 SGHVS, CDR2 FNYEAQ. The CDR3 DNA sequence: TGTGCCAGCAGCTTAAGTGGAACCGGGACATTTTTCCACGAGCAGTACTTC. Translation: CASSLSGTGTFFHEQYF. The full variable domain, completed using reference TRBV7-6 and TRBJ2-7, is GAGVSQSPRYKVTKRGQDVALRCDPISGHVSLYWYRQALGQGPEFLTYFNYEAQQDKSGLPNDRFSAERPEGSISTLTIQRTEQRDSAMYRCASSLSGTGTFFHEQYFGPGTRLTVT.

V is TRBV6-5 and J is TRBJ2-5; 7 bases align to TRBD1. Germline V gene sequence: CDR1 MNHEY, CDR2 SVGAGI. The CDR3 extends over 15 amino acids. Trimming at V came to 5 bases and at J to 3 bases, leaving 9 bases not matched to a gene. DNA of the CDR3: TGTGCCAGCAGTCCGAACCGGGACAGCGAAGAGACCCAGTACTTC. Amino acid sequence: CASSPNRDSEETQYF.

The rearrangement uses TRBV28 and TRBJ2-7; 8 bases map to TRBD1. V lost 4 bases and J lost 0; bases outside the gene matches: 11. CDR1 and CDR2 (germline): MDHEN, SYDVKM. The CDR3 is 17 residues long. The CDR3 coding sequence is TGTGCCAGCAGTTCGATTGTCCGGGACAGGAGCTCCTACGAGCAGTACTTC. Amino acid sequence: CASSSIVRDRSSYEQYF.

This rearrangement joins TRBV7-8 to TRBJ2-3; a possible D gene is TRBD2 (6 bases). This CDR3 spans 16 amino acids. Germline CDR1 reads SGHVS; CDR2 reads FQNEAQ. Deletions cut 1 base from V and 1 base from J, with 12 bases between. CDR3 loop: CASSLVSGGRTDTQYF. The CDR3 DNA reads TGTGCCAGCAGCTTAGTTAGCGGCGGACGCACAGATACGCAGTATTTT.

The chain employs TRBV5-6 and TRBJ1-5, with 8 bases identical to TRBD1. From germline, CDR1 is SGHDT and CDR2 YYEEEE. The CDR3 is 15 residues long. J lost 7 bases, V lost 0 bases, and 6 bases had no gene match. The CDR3 DNA reads TGTGCCAGCAGCTTGGGACAGGGGTCCGGGCAGCCCCAGCATTTT. It encodes CASSLGQGSGQPQHF.

The rearrangement links TRBV7-9 to TRBJ1-1, with 7 bases aligning to TRBD1. The CDR3 is made up of 12 amino acids. The J segment lost 10 bases and the V segment lost 5 bases, leaving 7 bases of the junction unmatched. Germline assignment: CDR1 SEHNR and CDR2 FQNEAQ (reference sequence). This CDR3 reads CASSRTGGRAFF. CDR3 coding DNA: TGTGCCAGCAGCAGGACAGGTGGCCGAGCTTTCTTT.

The J gene is TRBJ2-3, the V gene TRBV29-1; 13 bases map to TRBD2. The germline gives CDR1 SQVTM, CDR2 ANQGSEA. This CDR3 comprises 18 residues. V dropped 8 bases and J dropped 2; count of bases not matched to a gene: 16. CDR3 amino acids: CSSTSGRALSDFTDTQYF. The CDR3 DNA sequence: TGCAGCTCTACTAGCGGGAGGGCCCTCAGCGATTTCACAGATACGCAGTATTTT.

The chain is built from TRBV29-1 and TRBJ2-7, with 10 bases fitting TRBD1. The length of the CDR3 is 14 residues. Germline V gene data show CDR1 as SQVTM and CDR2 as ANQGSEA. After removal of 0 bases from V and 3 bases from J, the junction contained 2 bases not matched to a gene. The CDR3 nucleotides are TGCAGCGTTGAAGATCGGACAGGGGGCTACGAGCAGTACTTC. Translation gives CSVEDRTGGYEQYF.

V is TRBV27 and J is TRBJ2-7; TRBD2 aligns across 7 bases. CDR1 is MNHEY, CDR2 SMNVEV, per germline (reference sequence). The ends lost 3 bases at V and 4 bases at J; junction bases unmatched: 3. The CDR3 runs 13 residues. The DNA for the CDR3 is TGTGCCAGCAGTTTGGGGGAGGGATACGAGCAGTACTTC. Amino acid sequence: CASSLGEGYEQYF.

The rearrangement uses TRBV28 and TRBJ2-7; 7 nucleotides match TRBD2. In germline, CDR1 is MDHEN, CDR2 SYDVKM. The CDR3 totals 12 residues. The ends lost 6 bases at V and 9 bases at J; junction bases unmatched: 8. CDR3 sequence reads: CASRSGGTGQYF. Written as DNA, the CDR3 is TGTGCCAGCAGGTCGGGAGGAACCGGGCAGTACTTC. The complete variable domain, with remaining parts taken from reference TRBV28 and TRBJ2-7, reads DVKVTQSSRYLVKRTGEKVFLECVQDMDHENMFWYRQDPGLGLRLIYFSYDVKMKEKGDIPEGYSVSREKKERFSLILESASTNQTSMYLCASRSGGTGQYFGPGTRLTVT.

The gene calls are TRBV28 and TRBJ1-1; the D is unclear. The germline gives CDR1 MDHEN, CDR2 SYDVKM. The CDR3 is 15 amino acids. Between the trimmed V and J ends, which lost 3 bases and 2 bases, there was a span of 13 bases. The DNA for the CDR3 is TGTGCCAGCAGTTTTCGATTGCGGGTAAACACTGAAGCTTTCTTT. As protein: CASSFRLRVNTEAFF.

This CDR3 is CASRSYAVGTDTQYF. In DNA form, the CDR3 reads TGTGCCAGCAGGAGCTATGCGGTGGGCACAGATACGCAGTATTTT. This rearrangement joins TRBV6-5 to TRBJ2-3; unclear D gene. The CDR3 is 15 amino acids. V lost 6 bases and J lost 1, with 14 bases in between. The germline V gene encodes CDR1 MNHEY and CDR2 SVGAGI.

The rearrangement joins TRBV10-3 to TRBJ1-2, with D tentatively TRBD1 (6 bases). Between the trimmed V and J ends, which lost 5 bases and 3 bases, there was a span of 10 bases. This CDR3 has 13 residues. Germline V CDR1 and CDR2: ENHRY, SYGVKD. As DNA, the CDR3 is TGTGCCATCAGTACGGACAGCGACTATGGCTACACCTTC. As protein: CAISTDSDYGYTF.

The V and J genes are TRBV5-1 and TRBJ2-1; D is unresolved. Deletions cut 0 bases from V and 4 bases from J, with 11 bases between. Germline V gives CDR1 SGHRS, CDR2 YFSETQ. The CDR3 totals 15 residues. CDR3 protein: CASSLEALGYNEQFF. In nucleotides, the CDR3 is TGCGCCAGCAGCTTGGAAGCGTTAGGATACAATGAGCAGTTCTTC.